This TCR beta chain was sequenced during a study of blood T cell repertoires in COVID-19. In the study's own analysis: Estimated nucleated cell counts came from reference gene primer amplification. The protocol was immunoSEQ multiplex PCR, while the TCRdb copy is restricted to in-frame clones and leaves out a portion. Clone size and the V and J calls come from that table; the DNA yielded D and trimming. The sample consists of nearly 100,000 clones, roughly 79% of them appearing once. There are 14 residues in the CDR3. V usage is TRBV21-1 and J usage is TRBJ2-7; the table names TRBD1, a call not compared with the DNA. TRBV21-1 is assigned pseudogene status. The TCR comes from a man between 65 and 85 years old with acute or convalescent COVID-19. The sequenced material came from peripheral blood. In nucleotides, the CDR3 is TGTGCCAGCAGCAAAGGGACAGGGGGCTACGAGCAGTACTTC. It codes for CASSKGTGGYEQYF.